This TCR beta chain came from a study of blood T cell repertoires in COVID-19. Background on the study: T cells, B-cell-depleted T cells, or PBMCs provided the cDNA or gDNA that served as material.

Only in-frame clones appear in the TCRdb table, and some are missing; sequencing was by immunoSEQ multiplex PCR. The data show about 480,000 clones, roughly 90% seen once. Germline CDR1 is LGHDT and CDR2 is YNNKEL (reference sequence). The length of the CDR3 is 18 residues. Trimming cost V 1 base and J 6 bases; bases outside gene matches: 12. Input material: peripheral blood. The sequence derives from a woman in her 30s with acute or convalescent COVID-19. V and J are TRBV3-1 (or the pseudogene TRBV3-2) and TRBJ2-2, with 9 nucleotides matching TRBD1. As DNA, the CDR3 is TGTGCCAGCAGCCAAGGACTGGTGGGACAGGGAGGAGCCGGGGAGCTGTTTTTT. Residues: CASSQGLVGQGGAGELFF.